Listed below are T cell receptor beta chains from one sample, sequenced in a study of blood T cell repertoires in COVID-19. Only in-frame clones appear in the TCRdb table, and some are missing; sequencing was by immunoSEQ multiplex PCR. This table holds about 200,000 clones, 70% to 90% found once. Input material: peripheral blood. The receptors were gathered from a woman aged 45-60 years with active or convalescent COVID-19. CDR3s include the opening cysteine and the closing phenylalanine or tryptophan. The D gene is left open where the match is weak. The listing skips clone size in some rows; elsewhere it reads once, few, many or a size class.

clone_size j_call v_call d_call cdr3_aa cdr3_nt
. TRBJ1-4 TRBV5-3 . CARSRRSDPTNEKLFF TGTGCCAGAAGCAGGAGGTCTGACCCAACTAATGAAAAACTGTTTTTT
. TRBJ1-1 TRBV28 . CASSTIQGLNTEAFF TGTGCCAGCAGTACTATCCAGGGGTTGAACACTGAAGCTTTCTTT
. TRBJ1-5 TRBV9 TRBD1 CASSAQDRGQPQHF TGTGCCAGCAGCGCCCAAGACAGGGGTCAGCCCCAGCATTTT
. TRBJ1-1 TRBV12-3/TRBV12-4 . CASTMGRGTAFF TGTGCCAGCACTATGGGGCGGGGTACGGCTTTCTTT
. TRBJ2-1 TRBV5-1 TRBD2 CASSLGLAGVGEQFF TGCGCCAGCAGCTTAGGACTAGCGGGAGTCGGTGAGCAGTTCTTC
. TRBJ1-2 TRBV6-1 TRBD1 CASSEGDRLPFNYGYTF TGTGCCAGCAGTGAAGGGGACAGACTACCCTTTAACTATGGCTACACCTTC
. TRBJ1-4 TRBV5-4 TRBD1 CASSLPGQTVPVGEKLFF TGTGCCAGCAGCTTGCCGGGACAGACGGTACCGGTAGGCGAAAAACTGTTTTTT
. TRBJ2-2 TRBV9 . CASSAPLRGEFLTGELFF TGTGCCAGCAGCGCCCCATTACGCGGGGAATTCCTGACCGGGGAGCTGTTTTTT
once TRBJ2-1 TRBV6-7 . CASRVAGQSNEQFF TGTGCCAGCAGGGTGGCGGGACAGTCCAATGAGCAGTTCTTC
. TRBJ2-3 TRBV7-3 . CASSLISGADTQYF TGTGCCAGCAGCTTAATATCGGGGGCAGATACGCAGTATTTT
. TRBJ2-4 TRBV19 . CASSGLAKNIQYF TGTGCCAGTAGTGGCCTAGCCAAAAACATTCAGTACTTC
. TRBJ1-2 TRBV18 . CASSRQAAVGYGYTF TGTGCCAGCTCACGACAGGCGGCGGTGGGCTATGGCTACACCTTC
. TRBJ1-6 TRBV29-1 . CSVATMPGDSPLHF TGCAGCGTTGCTACGATGCCAGGGGATTCACCCCTCCACTTT
. TRBJ1-3 TRBV11-2 TRBD1 CASSLDPTGKAGNTIYF TGTGCCAGCAGCTTAGATCCGACAGGGAAGGCTGGAAACACCATATATTTT
few TRBJ2-1 TRBV29-1 TRBD1 CSSRTGSYNEQFF TGCAGCTCCCGGACAGGGTCCTACAATGAGCAGTTCTTC
. TRBJ2-3 TRBV4-2 TRBD2 CASGQSGTSAQDTQYF TGTGCCAGCGGACAATCCGGGACTAGCGCCCAGGATACGCAGTATTTT
. TRBJ1-3 TRBV11-2 . CASSWYSLPSGNTIYF TGTGCCAGCAGCTGGTACAGCCTTCCCTCTGGAAACACCATATATTTT
. TRBJ2-2 TRBV19 TRBD1 CASSGGQGWPGELFF TGTGCCAGTAGTGGCGGACAGGGGTGGCCCGGGGAGCTGTTTTTT
. TRBJ1-1 TRBV19 TRBD1 CASSILGQGGEAFF TGTGCCAGTAGTATTCTCGGACAGGGTGGTGAAGCTTTCTTT
. TRBJ2-2 TRBV5-1 TRBD2 CASSPWDGTSLGELFF TGCGCCAGCAGCCCATGGGATGGGACTAGCCTCGGGGAGCTGTTTTTT
. TRBJ1-5 TRBV28 . CASRETVSNQPQHF TGTGCCAGCAGGGAGACAGTTAGCAATCAGCCCCAGCATTTT
once TRBJ1-6 TRBV25-1 . CASSESRYNSPLHF TGTGCCAGCAGTGAATCTAGATATAATTCACCCCTCCACTTT
many TRBJ1-2 TRBV28 TRBD1 CASSLTWDDRANYGYTF TGTGCCAGCAGTCTTACTTGGGACGACAGGGCGAACTATGGCTACACCTTC
. TRBJ2-6 TRBV19 . CASMREFSGANVLTF TGTGCCAGTATGAGGGAATTCTCTGGGGCCAACGTCCTGACTTTC
. TRBJ2-2 TRBV6-4 TRBD2 CASSGSGGSTGELFF TGTGCCAGCAGTGGTAGCGGGGGCAGCACCGGGGAGCTGTTTTTT
. TRBJ1-5 TRBV28 TRBD1 CASSPSGGQGAYQPQHF TGTGCCAGCAGTCCCTCAGGGGGTCAAGGCGCTTATCAGCCCCAGCATTTT
. TRBJ1-1 TRBV2 TRBD1 CASSYRQGGTEAFF TGTGCCAGCAGCTACAGACAGGGTGGGACTGAAGCTTTCTTT
. TRBJ2-7 TRBV28 TRBD2 CASSRLAGVREQYF TGTGCCAGCAGCCGACTAGCGGGAGTACGGGAGCAGTACTTC
. TRBJ1-3 TRBV2 TRBD1 CASSTGGFGNTIYF TGTGCCAGCAGCACAGGGGGCTTTGGAAACACCATATATTTT
. TRBJ1-1 TRBV2 . CASNGQFEAFF TGTGCCAGCAATGGACAGTTCGAAGCTTTCTTT
. TRBJ1-2 TRBV5-1 . CASSLEGGYGYTF TGCGCCAGCAGCTTGGAAGGGGGCTATGGCTACACCTTC
. TRBJ1-3 TRBV9 TRBD1 CASSHRGTSGNTIYF TGTGCCAGCAGCCACAGGGGGACCTCTGGAAACACCATATATTTT
. TRBJ1-2 TRBV11-2 . CASSLDSYGYTF TGTGCCAGCAGCTTGGACAGCTATGGCTACACCTTC
once TRBJ2-3 TRBV6-4 . CASSWRAEGSDTQYF TGTGCCAGCAGTTGGAGGGCCGAGGGTTCAGATACGCAGTATTTT
. TRBJ2-2 TRBV19 . CASTQGPGRSGELFF TGTGCCAGTACCCAGGGGCCGGGGAGATCTGGGGAGCTGTTTTTT
once TRBJ2-3 TRBV21-1 . CASSTPDRKVPVQSTDTQYF TGTGCCAGCAGCACCCCGGACAGGAAAGTACCCGTACAAAGTACAGATACGCAGTATTTT
. TRBJ1-2 TRBV5-1 TRBD1 CASSEDPGQGNYGYTF TGCGCCAGCAGCGAGGATCCGGGACAGGGTAACTATGGCTACACCTTC
once TRBJ1-3 TRBV3-1/TRBV3-2 TRBD1 CASSRTQGGSGNTIYF TGTGCCAGCAGCCGGACACAGGGGGGCTCTGGAAACACCATATATTTT